This TCR beta chain was observed in a study of T-cell reconstitution after alpha-beta-depleted transplantation in children. The germline gives CDR1 LGHNA, CDR2 YNFKEQ. Trimming left V 4 bases short and J 7 bases short, with 14 bases between. This CDR3 has 13 residues. This clonotype has a handful of counts. A TCRbeta library incorporating unique molecular identifiers was prepared. TCRdb called the PCR reads again in MiXCR, with one record for every CDR3 protein. The table has around 410,000 distinct CDR3 sequences, approximately 11% seen once. The gene calls are TRBV4-2 and TRBJ2-7; D unresolved. The source is a human donor who donated a stem cell graft to a child with acute myeloid leukemia. Here the sequenced sample was PBMCs from the stem cell graft donor, taken from the stem cell graft. The DNA for the CDR3 is TGTGCCAGCAGCCCCGTCCGCATGGATGAGCAGTACTTC. It encodes CASSPVRMDEQYF.